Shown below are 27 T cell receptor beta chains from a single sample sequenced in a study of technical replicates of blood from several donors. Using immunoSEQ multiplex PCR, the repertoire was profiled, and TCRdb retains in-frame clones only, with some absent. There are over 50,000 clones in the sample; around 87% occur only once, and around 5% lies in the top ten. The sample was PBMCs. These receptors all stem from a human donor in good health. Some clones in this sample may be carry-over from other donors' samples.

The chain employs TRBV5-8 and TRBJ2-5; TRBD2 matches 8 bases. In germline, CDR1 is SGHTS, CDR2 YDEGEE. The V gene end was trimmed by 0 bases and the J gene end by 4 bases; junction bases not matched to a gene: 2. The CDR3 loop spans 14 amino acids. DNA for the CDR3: TGTGCCAGCAGCTTGGATCTAGCGGGAGAGACCCAGTACTTC. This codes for CASSLDLAGETQYF.

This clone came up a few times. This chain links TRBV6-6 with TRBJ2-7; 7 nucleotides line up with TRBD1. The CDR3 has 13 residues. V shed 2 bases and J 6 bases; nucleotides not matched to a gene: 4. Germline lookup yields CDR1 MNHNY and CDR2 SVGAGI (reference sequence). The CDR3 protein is CASSYPQGTEQYF. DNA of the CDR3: TGTGCCAGCAGTTACCCACAGGGGACCGAGCAGTACTTC.

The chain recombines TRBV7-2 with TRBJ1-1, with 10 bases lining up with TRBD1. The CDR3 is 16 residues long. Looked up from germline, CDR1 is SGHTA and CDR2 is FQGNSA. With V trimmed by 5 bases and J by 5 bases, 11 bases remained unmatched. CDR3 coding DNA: TGTGCCAGCAGCCCGGGACCGGGACAGGGGAAGACTGAAGCTTTCTTT. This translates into CASSPGPGQGKTEAFF.

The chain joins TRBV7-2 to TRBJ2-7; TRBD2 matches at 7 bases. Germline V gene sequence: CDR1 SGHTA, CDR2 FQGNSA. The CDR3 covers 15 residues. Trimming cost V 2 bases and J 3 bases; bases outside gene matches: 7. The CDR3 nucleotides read TGTGCCAGCAGCTTATCGCGGGAGTATCTCTACGAGCAGTACTTC. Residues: CASSLSREYLYEQYF.

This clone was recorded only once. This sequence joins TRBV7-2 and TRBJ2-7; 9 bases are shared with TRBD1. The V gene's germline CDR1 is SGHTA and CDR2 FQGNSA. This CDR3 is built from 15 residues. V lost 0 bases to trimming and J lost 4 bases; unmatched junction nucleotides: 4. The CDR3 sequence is CASSLATGQGYEQYF. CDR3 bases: TGTGCCAGCAGCTTAGCGACGGGACAGGGTTACGAGCAGTACTTC. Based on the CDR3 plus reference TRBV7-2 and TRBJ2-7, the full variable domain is GAGVSQSPSNKVTEKGKDVELRCDPISGHTALYWYRQSLGQGLEFLIYFQGNSAPDKSGLPSDRFSAERTGGSVSTLTIQRTQQEDSAVYLCASSLATGQGYEQYFGPGTRLTVT.

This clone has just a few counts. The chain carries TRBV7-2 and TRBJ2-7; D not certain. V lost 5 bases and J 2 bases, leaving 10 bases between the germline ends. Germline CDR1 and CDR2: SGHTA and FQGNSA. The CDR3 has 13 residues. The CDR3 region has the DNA TGTGCCAGCAGCAAAGACTTCACCTACGAGCAGTACTTC. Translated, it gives CASSKDFTYEQYF.

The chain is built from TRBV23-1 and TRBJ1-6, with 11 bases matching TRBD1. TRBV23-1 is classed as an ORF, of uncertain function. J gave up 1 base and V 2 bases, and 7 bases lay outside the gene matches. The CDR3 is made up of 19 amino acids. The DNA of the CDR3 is TGCGCCAGCAGTCAACACCCCGGGACAGGGGGATCCTATAATTCACCCCTCCACTTT. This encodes CASSQHPGTGGSYNSPLHF.

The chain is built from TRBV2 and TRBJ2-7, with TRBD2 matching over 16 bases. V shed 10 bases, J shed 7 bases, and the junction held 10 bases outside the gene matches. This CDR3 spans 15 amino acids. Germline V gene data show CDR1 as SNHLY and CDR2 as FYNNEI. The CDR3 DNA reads TGTGCCACCACCGGGACTAGCGGGGGGGCCGGGGAGCAGTACTTC. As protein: CATTGTSGGAGEQYF.

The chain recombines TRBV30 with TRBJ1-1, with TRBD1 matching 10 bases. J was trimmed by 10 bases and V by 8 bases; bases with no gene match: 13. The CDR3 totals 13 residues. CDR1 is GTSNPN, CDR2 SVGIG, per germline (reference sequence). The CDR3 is CAGARDRGTGAFF. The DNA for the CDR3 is TGTGCCGGGGCCCGGGACAGGGGCACCGGAGCTTTCTTT. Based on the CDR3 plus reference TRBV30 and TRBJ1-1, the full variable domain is SQTIHQWPATLVQPVGSPLSLECTVEGTSNPNLYWYRQAAGRGLQLLFYSVGIGQISSEVPQNLSASRPQDRQFILSSKKLLLSDSGFYLCAGARDRGTGAFFGQGTRLTVV.

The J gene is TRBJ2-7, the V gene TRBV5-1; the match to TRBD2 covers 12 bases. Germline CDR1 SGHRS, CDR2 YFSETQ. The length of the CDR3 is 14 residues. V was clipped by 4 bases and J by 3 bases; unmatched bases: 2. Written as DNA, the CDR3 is TGCGCCAGCAGCGCGACTAGCGGGAGCTACGAGCAGTACTTC. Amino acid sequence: CASSATSGSYEQYF.

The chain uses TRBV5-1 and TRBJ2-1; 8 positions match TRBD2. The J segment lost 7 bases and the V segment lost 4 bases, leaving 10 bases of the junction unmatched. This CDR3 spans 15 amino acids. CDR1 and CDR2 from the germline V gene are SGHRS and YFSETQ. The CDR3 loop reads CASSITGTSFNEQFF. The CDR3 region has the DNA TGCGCCAGCAGCATAACCGGGACTAGTTTTAATGAGCAGTTCTTC.

The CDR3 nucleotides are TGCGCCAGCAGCCAAGTTCCAGGGGGCAATAGCTATGGCTACACCTTC. Amino acids: CASSQVPGGNSYGYTF. The gene calls are TRBV4-1 and TRBJ1-2, with 8 bases fitting TRBD1. This CDR3 region has 16 residues. Per the germline V gene, CDR1 is MGHRA and CDR2 is YSYEKL. J gave up 4 bases and V 1 base, and 8 bases lay outside the gene matches.

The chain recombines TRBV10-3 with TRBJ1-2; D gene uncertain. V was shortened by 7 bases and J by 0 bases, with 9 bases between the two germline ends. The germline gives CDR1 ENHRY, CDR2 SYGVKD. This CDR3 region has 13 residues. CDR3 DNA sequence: TGTGCCATCACCGAACAGTCTAACTATGGCTACACCTTC. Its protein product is CAITEQSNYGYTF.

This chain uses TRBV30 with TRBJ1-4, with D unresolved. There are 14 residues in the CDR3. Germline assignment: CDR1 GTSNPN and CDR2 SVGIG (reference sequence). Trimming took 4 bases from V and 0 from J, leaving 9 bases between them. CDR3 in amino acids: CAWKAISTNEKLFF. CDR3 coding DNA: TGTGCCTGGAAAGCCATCTCAACTAATGAAAAACTGTTTTTT.

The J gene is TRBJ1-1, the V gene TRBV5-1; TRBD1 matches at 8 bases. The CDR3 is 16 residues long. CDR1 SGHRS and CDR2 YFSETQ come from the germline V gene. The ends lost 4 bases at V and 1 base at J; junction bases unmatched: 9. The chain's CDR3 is CASSPYRQGRNTEAFF. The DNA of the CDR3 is TGCGCCAGCAGCCCCTACCGACAGGGGAGGAACACTGAAGCTTTCTTT.

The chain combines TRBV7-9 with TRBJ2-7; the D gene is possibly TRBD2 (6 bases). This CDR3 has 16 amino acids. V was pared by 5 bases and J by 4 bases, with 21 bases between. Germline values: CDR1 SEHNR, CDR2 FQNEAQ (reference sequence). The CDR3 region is CASSTYAGQGVYEQYF. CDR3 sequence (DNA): TGTGCCAGCAGCACCTATGCGGGGCAGGGAGTTTACGAGCAGTACTTC.

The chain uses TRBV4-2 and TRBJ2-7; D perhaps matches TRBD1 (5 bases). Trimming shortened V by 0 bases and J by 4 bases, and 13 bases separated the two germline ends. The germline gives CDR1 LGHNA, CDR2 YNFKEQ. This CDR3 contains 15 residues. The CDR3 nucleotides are TGTGCCAGCAGCCAAGATGGTTTTAGGGGATACGAGCAGTACTTC. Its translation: CASSQDGFRGYEQYF.

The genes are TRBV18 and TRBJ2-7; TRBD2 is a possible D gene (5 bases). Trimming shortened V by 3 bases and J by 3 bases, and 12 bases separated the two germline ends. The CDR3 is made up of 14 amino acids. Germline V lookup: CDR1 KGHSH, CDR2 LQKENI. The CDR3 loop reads CASSPRTGIYEQYF. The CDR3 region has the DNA TGTGCCAGCTCACCCCGGACTGGAATCTACGAGCAGTACTTC. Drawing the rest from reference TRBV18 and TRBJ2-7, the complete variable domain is NAGVMQNPRHLVRRRGQEARLRCSPMKGHSHVYWYRQLPEEGLKFMVYLQKENIIDESGMPKERFSAEFPKEGPSILRIQQVVRGDSAAYFCASSPRTGIYEQYFGPGTRLTVT.

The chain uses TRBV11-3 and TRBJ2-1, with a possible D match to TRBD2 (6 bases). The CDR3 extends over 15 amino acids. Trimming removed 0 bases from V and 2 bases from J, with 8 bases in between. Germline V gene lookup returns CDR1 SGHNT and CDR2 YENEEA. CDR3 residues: CASSLEASAYNEQFF. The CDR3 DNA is TGTGCCAGCAGCTTAGAGGCTAGCGCCTACAATGAGCAGTTCTTC.

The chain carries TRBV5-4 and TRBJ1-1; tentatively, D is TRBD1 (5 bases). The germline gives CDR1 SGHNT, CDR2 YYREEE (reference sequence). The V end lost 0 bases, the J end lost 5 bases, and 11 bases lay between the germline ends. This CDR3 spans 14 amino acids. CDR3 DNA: TGTGCCAGCAGCTTGGCTTCCAGGGTGACTGAAGCTTTCTTT. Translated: CASSLASRVTEAFF.

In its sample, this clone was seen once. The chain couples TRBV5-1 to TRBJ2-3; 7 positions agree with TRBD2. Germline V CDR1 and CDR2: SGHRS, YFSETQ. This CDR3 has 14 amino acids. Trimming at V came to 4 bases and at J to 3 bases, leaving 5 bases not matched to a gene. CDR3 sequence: CASSASGPTDTQYF. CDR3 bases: TGCGCCAGCAGCGCTAGCGGTCCGACAGATACGCAGTATTTT.

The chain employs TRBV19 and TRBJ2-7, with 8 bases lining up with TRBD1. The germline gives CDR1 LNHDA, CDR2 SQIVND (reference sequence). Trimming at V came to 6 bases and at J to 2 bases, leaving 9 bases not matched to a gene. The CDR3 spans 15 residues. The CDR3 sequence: CASRDRGQATYEQYF. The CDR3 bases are TGTGCCAGTAGGGACCGGGGACAGGCGACCTACGAGCAGTACTTC.

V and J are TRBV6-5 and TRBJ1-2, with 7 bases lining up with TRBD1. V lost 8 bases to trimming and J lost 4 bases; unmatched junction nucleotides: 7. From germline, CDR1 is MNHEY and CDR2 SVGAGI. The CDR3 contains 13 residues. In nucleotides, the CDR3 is TGTGCCAGCGGCAAGACAGGGACCTATGGCTACACCTTC. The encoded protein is CASGKTGTYGYTF.

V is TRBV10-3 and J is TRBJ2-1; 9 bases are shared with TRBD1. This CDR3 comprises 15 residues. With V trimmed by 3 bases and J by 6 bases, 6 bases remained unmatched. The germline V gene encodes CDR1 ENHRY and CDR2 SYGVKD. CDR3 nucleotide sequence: TGTGCCATCAGTGATGGGGACAGGGTGGGCAATGAGCAGTTCTTC. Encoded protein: CAISDGDRVGNEQFF.

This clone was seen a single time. CDR3 in amino acids: CASSPAGGRTEAFF. CDR3 in DNA: TGTGCCAGCAGTCCAGCAGGGGGTCGCACTGAAGCTTTCTTT. The V and J genes are TRBV27 and TRBJ1-1; the match to TRBD1 covers 7 bases. The length of the CDR3 is 14 residues. V dropped 5 bases and J dropped 4; count of bases not matched to a gene: 7. CDR1 is MNHEY and CDR2 is SMNVEV in the germline V gene (reference sequence).

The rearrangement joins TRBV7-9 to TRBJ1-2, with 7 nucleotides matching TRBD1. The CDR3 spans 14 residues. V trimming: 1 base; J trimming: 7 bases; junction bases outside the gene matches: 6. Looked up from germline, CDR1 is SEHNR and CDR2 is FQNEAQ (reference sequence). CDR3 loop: CASSLEAGGSGYTF. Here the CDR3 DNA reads TGTGCCAGCAGCTTAGAGGCAGGGGGGAGTGGCTACACCTTC.

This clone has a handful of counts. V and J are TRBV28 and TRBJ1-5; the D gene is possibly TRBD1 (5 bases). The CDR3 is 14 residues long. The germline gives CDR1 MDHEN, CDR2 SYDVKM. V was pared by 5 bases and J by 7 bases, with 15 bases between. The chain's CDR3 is CASSQDTGGQPQHF. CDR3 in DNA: TGTGCCAGCAGTCAGGACACCGGGGGACAGCCCCAGCATTTT.